One sample yielded the 9 T cell receptor beta chains listed below, sequenced in a study of vaccination effects on CD4 cells after COVID-19. Upon completion of about eleven days in culture, CD4+ T cells were isolated. No antigens are known for them. The protocol was immunoSEQ multiplex PCR, while the TCRdb copy is restricted to in-frame clones and leaves out a portion. The data contain some 50,000 clones, approximately 65% of them singletons. This specimen was CD4+ T cells from PBMCs cultured without peptide, taken before COVID-19 vaccination. Every receptor here comes from a human donor who received a COVID-19 vaccine.

This clone was observed a single time. The rearrangement joins TRBV7-9 to TRBJ1-1, with D tentatively TRBD1 (6 bases). CDR1 and CDR2 from the germline V gene are SEHNR and FQNEAQ (reference sequence). Trimming pared 4 bases from V and 11 bases from J, leaving 20 bases between. The CDR3 length is 14 residues. This CDR3 reads CASSSHVGQGRAFF. The DNA for the CDR3 is TGTGCCAGCAGCTCCCATGTAGGGCAGGGGAGGGCTTTCTTT.

This chain uses TRBV18 with TRBJ2-4; TRBD1 might be the D (5 bases). CDR1 and CDR2 (germline): KGHSH, LQKENI. The CDR3 is made up of 13 amino acids. V was pared by 3 bases and J by 6 bases, with 9 bases between. The CDR3: CASSPAGLNIQYF. In DNA form, the CDR3 reads TGTGCCAGCTCACCCGCAGGGTTAAACATTCAGTACTTC. The whole variable domain, filled in from reference TRBV18 and TRBJ2-4, reads NAGVMQNPRHLVRRRGQEARLRCSPMKGHSHVYWYRQLPEEGLKFMVYLQKENIIDESGMPKERFSAEFPKEGPSILRIQQVVRGDSAAYFCASSPAGLNIQYFGAGTRLSVL.

This clone appeared a few times. The V call is TRBV3-1 (or the pseudogene TRBV3-2), the J call TRBJ1-1; tentative D call: TRBD1 (5 bases). The CDR3 length is 16 residues. Germline loops: CDR1 LGHDT, CDR2 YNNKEL (reference sequence). Trimming shortened V by 0 bases and J by 7 bases, and 18 bases separated the two germline ends. In DNA, the CDR3 is TGTGCCAGCAGCCAAGAAGCCCTCAGGGTAGGGGATGAAGCTTTCTTT. Translating it yields CASSQEALRVGDEAFF.

The rearrangement uses TRBV11-3 and TRBJ2-3; no firm D call. Looked up from germline, CDR1 is SGHNT and CDR2 is YENEEA. CDR3 size: 14 residues. V gave up 1 base and J gave up 4 bases, with 9 bases separating them. As DNA, the CDR3 is TGTGCCAGCAGCTTAGGTATCGGGCCAGATACGCAGTATTTT. It translates to CASSLGIGPDTQYF. Supplemented by reference TRBV11-3 and TRBJ2-3, the full variable domain reads EAGVVQSPRYKIIEKKQPVAFWCNPISGHNTLYWYLQNLGQGPELLIRYENEEAVDDSQLPKDRFSAERLKGVDSTLKIQPAELGDSAVYLCASSLGIGPDTQYFGPGTRLTVL.

The chain has TRBV6-1 and TRBJ2-2; D call uncertain. Germline V gene sequence: CDR1 MNHNS, CDR2 SASEGT. This CDR3 is built from 14 residues. Between the trimmed V and J ends, which lost 2 bases and 7 bases, there was a span of 11 bases. The DNA for the CDR3 is TGTGCCAGCAGTGAATTCGATCAGAACGGGGAGCTGTTTTTT. Translating it yields CASSEFDQNGELFF.

The genes are TRBV19 and TRBJ2-7, with D possibly being TRBD1 or TRBD2 (5 bases each). The V and J ends lost 3 bases and 3 bases respectively, with 9 bases between them. Germline V gene lookup returns CDR1 LNHDA and CDR2 SQIVND (reference sequence). The CDR3 totals 13 residues. CDR3 DNA sequence: TGTGCCAGTAGTATCCGGGGCTTCTACGAGCAGTACTTC. Translation gives CASSIRGFYEQYF.

This clone was seen more than once but under ten times. The rearrangement uses TRBV2 and TRBJ1-2; the match to TRBD1 covers 8 bases. This CDR3 region has 16 residues. Germline lookup yields CDR1 SNHLY and CDR2 FYNNEI. Trimming removed 5 bases from V and 8 bases from J; junction bases left unmatched: 16. CDR3 loop: CASSTGTGQPLGGYTF. The DNA of the CDR3 is TGTGCCAGCAGTACCGGGACAGGCCAACCTTTGGGGGGCTACACCTTC.

This clone came up once. The chain is built from TRBV5-1 and TRBJ1-1; D unresolved. This CDR3 has 15 residues. The V end was cut by 0 bases, the J end by 4 bases, with 13 bases between. The V gene's germline CDR1 is SGHRS and CDR2 YFSETQ. CDR3: CASSLAGHGGTEAFF. The CDR3 nucleotides read TGCGCCAGCAGCTTGGCCGGGCATGGCGGCACTGAAGCTTTCTTT.

This chain links TRBV3-1 (or the pseudogene TRBV3-2) with TRBJ1-5; D call uncertain. With 1 base removed from V and 7 bases from J, the gap between germline ends came to 5 bases. This CDR3 spans 12 amino acids. Germline lookup yields CDR1 LGHDT and CDR2 YNNKEL (reference sequence). The CDR3 reads CASSQGVQPQHF. The CDR3 coding sequence is TGTGCCAGCAGCCAAGGGGTACAGCCCCAGCATTTT.